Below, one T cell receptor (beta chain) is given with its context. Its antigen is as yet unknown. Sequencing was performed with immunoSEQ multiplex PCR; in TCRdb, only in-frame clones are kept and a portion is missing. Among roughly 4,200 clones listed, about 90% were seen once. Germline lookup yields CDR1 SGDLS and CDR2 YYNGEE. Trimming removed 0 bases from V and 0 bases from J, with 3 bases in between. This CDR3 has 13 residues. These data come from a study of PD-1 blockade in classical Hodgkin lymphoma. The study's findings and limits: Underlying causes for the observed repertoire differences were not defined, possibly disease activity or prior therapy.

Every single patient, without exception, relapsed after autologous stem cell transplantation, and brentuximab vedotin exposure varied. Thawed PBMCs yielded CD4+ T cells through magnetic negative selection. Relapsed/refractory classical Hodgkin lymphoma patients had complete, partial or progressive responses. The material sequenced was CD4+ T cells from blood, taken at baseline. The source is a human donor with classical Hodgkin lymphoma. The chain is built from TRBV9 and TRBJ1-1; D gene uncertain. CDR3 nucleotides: TGTGCCAGCAGCGTAGTGTTGAACACTGAAGCTTTCTTT. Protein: CASSVVLNTEAFF.